The 23 T cell receptor beta chains below all came from one sample that was sequenced in a study of blood T cell repertoires in COVID-19. TCRdb's table, derived via immunoSEQ multiplex PCR, lists solely in-frame clones and lacks some. The sample has some 220,000 clones, roughly 85% seen once. Source material: peripheral blood. The receptors originated from a woman between 65 and 79 years old with COVID-19, enrolled during active disease.

Only one count was recorded for this clone. The chain uses TRBV27 and TRBJ1-5; D possibly corresponds to TRBD1 (5 bases). This CDR3 contains 14 residues. Germline V lookup: CDR1 MNHEY, CDR2 SMNVEV (reference sequence). V was cut by 6 bases and J by 4 bases, with 13 bases left in between. In DNA form, the CDR3 reads TGTGCCAGCAGCCTGCGGGGACGGAATCAGCCCCAGCATTTT. Its protein product is CASSLRGRNQPQHF.

This chain links TRBV6-2 or TRBV6-3 with TRBJ2-3; maybe TRBD2 (6 bases). The V gene's germline CDR1 is MNHEY and CDR2 SVGEGT. The CDR3 runs to 18 residues. Trimming left V 1 base short and J 5 bases short, with 22 bases between. For the CDR3, the DNA is TGTGCCAGCAGTTACTTGGGCGTAGCGCTAGCGATTAGAGATACGCAGTATTTT. Encoded protein: CASSYLGVALAIRDTQYF.

The sample holds a few counts of this clone. This sequence joins TRBV30 and TRBJ2-3; 9 nucleotides agree with TRBD2. The germline CDR1 and CDR2 sequences are GTSNPN and SVGIG (reference sequence). The CDR3 extends over 14 amino acids. Germline trimming cut 0 bases from V and 6 bases from J; bases unmatched to any gene: 4. DNA for the CDR3: TGTGCCTGGAGTGTACACGGACTAGCGGATACGCAGTATTTT. This encodes CAWSVHGLADTQYF.

This chain joins TRBV30 and TRBJ1-3; 10 nucleotides match TRBD1. With V trimmed by 6 bases and J by 4 bases, 12 bases remained unmatched. Germline assignment: CDR1 GTSNPN and CDR2 SVGIG (reference sequence). The CDR3 totals 16 residues. The CDR3 DNA follows: TGTGCCTGCCAAAAAGGACAGGGGGTGATCGGAAACACCATATATTTT. The encoded protein is CACQKGQGVIGNTIYF.

This rearrangement joins TRBV14 to TRBJ2-6, with D unresolved. The length of the CDR3 is 17 residues. V was pared by 0 bases and J by 0 bases, with 9 bases between. Germline assignment: CDR1 SGHDN and CDR2 FVKESK. The CDR3: CASSQDLLYSGANVLTF. In DNA form, the CDR3 reads TGTGCCAGCAGCCAAGATCTGCTATACTCTGGGGCCAACGTCCTGACTTTC.

This sequence joins TRBV19 and TRBJ2-5; 13 nucleotides align to TRBD2. Trimming took 3 bases from V and 4 from J; bases not matched to a gene: 5. CDR1 LNHDA and CDR2 SQIVND come from the germline V gene (reference sequence). The CDR3 extends over 16 amino acids. CDR3 DNA sequence: TGTGCCAGTAGTATTAGGACTAGCGGGAGTCGAGAGACCCAGTACTTC. Its translation is CASSIRTSGSRETQYF.

The chain carries TRBV19 and TRBJ1-1; D remains unclear. The CDR3 extends over 15 amino acids. Germline CDR1 is LNHDA and CDR2 is SQIVND (reference sequence). The ends were cut back, 3 bases at V and 5 bases at J, with 16 bases in the middle. The CDR3: CASSIAGGSYTEAFF. The CDR3 DNA is TGTGCCAGTAGTATTGCGGGCGGGTCTTATACTGAAGCTTTCTTT.

The chain is built from TRBV19 and TRBJ2-7, with TRBD1 identical over 8 bases. After removal of 6 bases from V and 5 bases from J, the junction contained 9 bases not matched to a gene. Germline CDR1 LNHDA, CDR2 SQIVND (reference sequence). The CDR3 runs 14 residues. Here the CDR3 DNA reads TGTGCCAGTAGACTCCAGGGGGCTTTGGACGAGCAGTACTTC. The encoded protein is CASRLQGALDEQYF.

This clone was picked up a small number of times. The rearrangement links TRBV7-8 to TRBJ2-1, with TRBD2 as a possible D gene (5 bases). This CDR3 contains 18 residues. From germline, CDR1 is SGHVS and CDR2 FQNEAQ. V was cut by 6 bases and J by 2 bases, with 23 bases left in between. The CDR3 here is CASSIISGTGITYNEQFF. The CDR3 DNA is TGTGCCAGCAGTATTATATCAGGTACGGGAATCACCTACAATGAGCAGTTCTTC.

The chain employs TRBV5-1 and TRBJ1-3; D remains unclear. CDR1 and CDR2 (germline): SGHRS, YFSETQ. The ends were cut back, 2 bases at V and 0 bases at J, with 9 bases in the middle. The CDR3 is 15 amino acids. The DNA for the CDR3 is TGCGCCAGCAGCTTCTCGGGATTCTCTGGAAACACCATATATTTT. Amino acids: CASSFSGFSGNTIYF.

The J gene is TRBJ2-3, the V gene TRBV24-1, with 13 bases that match TRBD2. The junction had 8 bases not matched to a gene; V was cut back by 9 bases and J by 6 bases. Germline CDR1 reads KGHDR; CDR2 reads SFDVKD. CDR3 length: 15 amino acids. The CDR3 reads CATGTSGDGDDTQYF. The CDR3 DNA reads as TGTGCCACCGGGACTAGCGGGGACGGAGACGATACGCAGTATTTT.

The rearrangement uses TRBV27 and TRBJ2-7, with D possibly being TRBD1 (6 bases). The V end was cut by 5 bases, the J end by 11 bases, with 25 bases between. Germline values: CDR1 MNHEY, CDR2 SMNVEV (reference sequence). The CDR3 runs to 15 residues. In nucleotides, the CDR3 is TGTGCCAGCAGTCGTTCCGGGACACAGAAGTTAGAGGAGTACTTC. Amino acids: CASSRSGTQKLEEYF.

The J gene is TRBJ1-5, the V gene TRBV6-6; no definite D call. From germline, CDR1 is MNHNY and CDR2 SVGAGI (reference sequence). The CDR3 has 14 residues. V lost 1 base, J lost 8 bases, and 12 bases lay in between. The CDR3, as DNA: TGTGCCAGCAGTTACTGGGCCGGAGGAGAGCCCCAGCATTTT. Protein: CASSYWAGGEPQHF.

The rearrangement uses TRBV6-1 and TRBJ1-2; 10 nucleotides line up with TRBD1. CDR3 size: 15 residues. Germline-derived CDR1 and CDR2 are MNHNS and SASEGT. V dropped 0 bases and J dropped 9; count of bases not matched to a gene: 7. CDR3 region: CASSEAADRGTSYTF. The CDR3 bases are TGTGCCAGCAGTGAAGCTGCGGACAGGGGGACGAGCTACACCTTC.

The rearrangement joins TRBV7-3 to TRBJ2-1; no firm D call. The CDR3 has 15 amino acids. Trimming took off 3 bases at V and 0 bases at J, with 9 bases between the two ends. Germline values: CDR1 SGHTA, CDR2 FQGTGA. The CDR3 loop reads CASSFQPGSYNEQFF. The DNA of the CDR3 is TGTGCCAGCAGCTTTCAACCGGGCTCCTACAATGAGCAGTTCTTC.

The rearrangement joins TRBV3-1 (or the pseudogene TRBV3-2) to TRBJ2-6; D might be TRBD1 (5 bases). This CDR3 region has 18 residues. Per the germline V gene, CDR1 is LGHDT and CDR2 is YNNKEL (reference sequence). The V gene lost 0 bases and the J gene lost 0 bases, with 12 bases spanning the gap. CDR3 in amino acids: CASSQDLGVTSGANVLTF. In DNA form, the CDR3 reads TGTGCCAGCAGCCAAGATCTAGGGGTTACCTCTGGGGCCAACGTCCTGACTTTC.

This clone was seen just once. V and J are TRBV19 and TRBJ2-7; 8 nucleotides agree with TRBD2. The V segment lost 6 bases and the J segment 4 bases; nucleotides outside the gene matches: 8. Germline CDR1 LNHDA, CDR2 SQIVND (reference sequence). The CDR3 extends over 14 amino acids. The CDR3 sequence is CASSKGLARYEQYF. CDR3 in DNA: TGTGCCAGTAGCAAAGGACTAGCCAGGTACGAGCAGTACTTC.

The rearrangement links TRBV3-1 (or the pseudogene TRBV3-2) to TRBJ1-3, with 8 bases fitting TRBD1. V was pared by 7 bases and J by 3 bases, with 11 bases of the junction left unmatched. The germline V gene encodes CDR1 LGHDT and CDR2 YNNKEL (reference sequence). The CDR3 has 16 residues. The CDR3 nucleotides read TGTGCCAGCAAGAATAGTGGACAGGGAGGTGGAAACACCATATATTTT. This sequence encodes CASKNSGQGGGNTIYF.

This clone has only a few counts. V usage is TRBV5-1 and J usage is TRBJ2-7; maybe TRBD1 (5 bases). CDR3 length: 16 amino acids. Trimming shortened V by 1 base and J by 0 bases, and 14 bases separated the two germline ends. Per the germline V gene, CDR1 is SGHRS and CDR2 is YFSETQ. DNA for the CDR3: TGCGCCAGCAGCTTGAGTCCAAGGGGAAGCTCCTACGAGCAGTACTTC. It encodes CASSLSPRGSSYEQYF.

This chain links TRBV30 with TRBJ2-2; 9 positions agree with TRBD1. The V gene's germline CDR1 is GTSNPN and CDR2 SVGIG (reference sequence). The J segment lost 3 bases and the V segment lost 8 bases, leaving 7 bases of the junction unmatched. This CDR3 has 14 amino acids. The CDR3 DNA follows: TGTGCCGGGCCGGGACAGGGTTACACCGGGGAGCTGTTTTTT. Its protein is CAGPGQGYTGELFF.

This clone has more than one count but fewer than ten. V is TRBV11-3 and J is TRBJ1-4; D is uncertain. The CDR3 length is 14 residues. Per the germline V gene, CDR1 is SGHNT and CDR2 is YENEEA. V gave up 3 bases and J gave up 8 bases, with 13 bases separating them. The CDR3 region is CASSFNRELEKLFF. The CDR3 DNA is TGTGCCAGCAGCTTTAACCGGGAACTCGAAAAACTGTTTTTT.

The V and J genes are TRBV27 and TRBJ1-5; D remains unclear. Trimming cost V 4 bases and J 6 bases, with 10 bases left between them. The CDR3 length is 13 residues. Per the germline V gene, CDR1 is MNHEY and CDR2 is SMNVEV (reference sequence). The CDR3 nucleotides are TGTGCCAGCAGTTCGAGACTTGGTCAGCCCCAGCATTTT. This sequence encodes CASSSRLGQPQHF.

This chain joins TRBV5-1 and TRBJ1-2; TRBD1 matches 11 bases. Germline loops: CDR1 SGHRS, CDR2 YFSETQ. The V gene end was trimmed by 4 bases and the J gene end by 7 bases; junction bases not matched to a gene: 9. This CDR3 is built from 15 residues. This CDR3 reads CASSVDRGLPGGYTF. The CDR3 DNA sequence: TGCGCCAGCAGCGTGGACAGGGGGCTCCCGGGTGGCTACACCTTC.